This TCR beta chain stems from a study of blood T cell repertoires in COVID-19. Original handling: Nucleated cell number was recorded as an estimate derived from reference gene primer amplification. Sequenced by immunoSEQ multiplex PCR; TCRdb stores in-frame clones only, minus some. Clone size and V and J calls were adopted from that table, with D and trimming inferred from the DNA. Of 170,000 or so clones in the sample, roughly 86% are singletons; the top ten hold roughly 7%. Germline CDR1 SGHKS, CDR2 YYEKEE (reference sequence). After removal of 2 bases from V and 16 bases from J, the junction contained 11 bases not matched to a gene. This CDR3 is 13 amino acids long.

This chain uses TRBV5-5 with TRBJ2-1; 8 bases align to TRBD1. The material sequenced was peripheral blood. The receptor's source is a man aged 45-65 years with active or convalescent COVID-19. The CDR3 sequence is CASSFSLTGGIFF. Written as DNA, the CDR3 is TGTGCCAGCAGCTTCTCCCTTACAGGGGGTATTTTCTTC.